This TCR beta chain came from a study of early T cells in non-severe SARS-CoV-2 infection. Individual cDNA molecules carried attached unique molecular identifiers. TCRdb used MiXCR to reprocess the 5' RACE reads, holding one entry per CDR3 protein. The profile shows some 45,000 distinct CDR3 sequences, approximately 4.1% of them singletons. This clonotype was detected ten times or more. The CDR3 totals 13 residues. With 3 bases removed from V and 5 bases from J, the gap between germline ends came to 10 bases. Per germline, CDR1 SGHTA and CDR2 FQGTGA. The genes are TRBV7-3 and TRBJ2-5; no firm D call. The clonotype originates from an adult who was a healthcare worker with PCR-confirmed SARS-CoV-2 infection or an uninfected control (not recorded which). The sample consisted of whole blood. The CDR3 DNA sequence: TGTGCCAGCAGCTTCGGGTCGTCGGAGACCCAGTACTTC. Amino acids: CASSFGSSETQYF.